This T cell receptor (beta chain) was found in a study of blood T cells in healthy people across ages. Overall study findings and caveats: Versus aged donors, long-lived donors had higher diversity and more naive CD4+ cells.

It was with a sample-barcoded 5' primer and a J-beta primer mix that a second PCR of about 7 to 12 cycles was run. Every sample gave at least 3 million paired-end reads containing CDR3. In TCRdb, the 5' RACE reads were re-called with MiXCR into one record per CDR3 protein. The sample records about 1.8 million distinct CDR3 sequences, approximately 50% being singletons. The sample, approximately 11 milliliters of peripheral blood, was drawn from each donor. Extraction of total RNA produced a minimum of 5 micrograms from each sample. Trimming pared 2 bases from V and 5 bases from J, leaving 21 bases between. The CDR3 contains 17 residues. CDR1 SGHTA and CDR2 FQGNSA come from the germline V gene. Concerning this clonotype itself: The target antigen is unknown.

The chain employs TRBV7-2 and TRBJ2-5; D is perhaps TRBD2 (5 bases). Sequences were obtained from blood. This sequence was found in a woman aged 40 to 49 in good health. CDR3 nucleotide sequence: TGTGCCAGCAGCTTAAGGGTCACGCCGAGGGCGGGTGAGACCCAGTACTTC. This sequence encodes CASSLRVTPRAGETQYF.